The 20 T cell receptor beta chains listed next were all sequenced from one sample in a study of blood T cell repertoires in COVID-19. The assay was immunoSEQ multiplex PCR, and TCRdb's table has in-frame clones only and misses some. The repertoire holds more than 450,000 clones, around 87% seen once, with 0.7% in the top ten. Sequences were obtained from PBMCs or T cells enriched from blood (not recorded which). These receptors came from a woman between 18 and 29 years old who had recovered from COVID-19.

As regards this clone: The same CDR3 also results from other DNA sequences found in this sample. The rearrangement links TRBV7-3 to TRBJ1-1, with no clear D. Trimming pared 1 base from V and 1 base from J, leaving 4 bases between. Germline V gives CDR1 SGHTA, CDR2 FQGTGA. There are 13 residues in the CDR3. CDR3 nucleotide sequence: TGTGCCAGCAGCTTAAATAGGAACACTGAAGCTTTCTTT. Residues: CASSLNRNTEAFF. The full variable domain, its missing parts supplied by reference TRBV7-3 and TRBJ1-1, is GAGVSQTPSNKVTEKGKYVELRCDPISGHTALYWYRQSLGQGPEFLIYFQGTGAADDSGLPNDRFFAVRPEGSVSTLKIQRTERGDSAVYLCASSLNRNTEAFFGQGTRLTVV.

The chain carries TRBV9 and TRBJ1-2, with TRBD1 matching 8 bases. This CDR3 has 15 residues. V trimming: 4 bases; J trimming: 7 bases; junction bases outside the gene matches: 12. The germline V gene has CDR1 SGDLS and CDR2 YYNGEE. The CDR3 region has the DNA TGTGCCAGCAGCCACCTCGGACAGGGAGGTGGTGGCTACACCTTC. Translation gives CASSHLGQGGGGYTF.

This sequence joins TRBV10-3 and TRBJ1-5; D gene unclear. The CDR3 runs to 18 residues. Trimming shortened V by 0 bases and J by 1 base, and 16 bases separated the two germline ends. CDR1 is ENHRY, CDR2 SYGVKD, per germline. CDR3 coding DNA: TGTGCCATCAGTGAGTCACCGGGGAGGGCCAAAAGCAATCAGCCCCAGCATTTT. Translated: CAISESPGRAKSNQPQHF.

This clone came up a few times. J is TRBJ1-2 and V is TRBV5-1, with D maybe TRBD1 (5 bases). Deletions cut 0 bases from V and 5 bases from J, with 11 bases between. Germline values: CDR1 SGHRS, CDR2 YFSETQ. The CDR3 has 14 amino acids. The CDR3 here is CASSLEGSAYGYTF. Here the CDR3 DNA reads TGCGCCAGCAGCTTGGAGGGGTCAGCATATGGCTACACCTTC.

The chain carries TRBV7-2 and TRBJ1-2; D is undetermined. Looked up from germline, CDR1 is SGHTA and CDR2 is FQGNSA. CDR3 size: 15 residues. Trimming removed 0 bases from V and 2 bases from J, with 10 bases in between. The CDR3 here is CASSLATNSNYGYTF. The CDR3 coding sequence is TGTGCCAGCAGCTTAGCCACTAACTCAAACTATGGCTACACCTTC.

The genes are TRBV29-1 and TRBJ2-2; D might be TRBD2 (6 bases). The CDR3 has 14 amino acids. Trimming left V 6 bases short and J 5 bases short, with 16 bases between. Germline lookup yields CDR1 SQVTM and CDR2 ANQGSEA. The CDR3: CSVVPGTDTGELFF. CDR3 bases: TGCAGCGTCGTCCCCGGGACTGATACCGGGGAGCTGTTTTTT.

The genes are TRBV19 and TRBJ2-2; weak D call: TRBD2 (6 bases). The CDR3 length is 15 residues. CDR1 is LNHDA, CDR2 SQIVND, per germline (reference sequence). V lost 6 bases and J 0 bases, leaving 11 bases between the germline ends. CDR3 bases: TGTGCCAGTAGCCCCGGGACTGCGAACACCGGGGAGCTGTTTTTT. Encoded protein: CASSPGTANTGELFF.

V and J are TRBV2 and TRBJ2-7; D might be TRBD1 (5 bases). CDR1 and CDR2 (germline): SNHLY, FYNNEI. The V end lost 6 bases, the J end lost 3 bases, and 9 bases lay between the germline ends. The CDR3 sequence is 12 residues long. CDR3 sequence reads: CASSATDYEQYF. CDR3 DNA sequence: TGTGCCAGCAGCGCGACAGACTACGAGCAGTACTTC.

J is TRBJ1-2 and V is TRBV6-5; 11 positions agree with TRBD1. The CDR3 contains 14 residues. The ends lost 6 bases at V and 3 bases at J; junction bases unmatched: 3. Per the germline V gene, CDR1 is MNHEY and CDR2 is SVGAGI. The CDR3 spells CASRWTGGDYGYTF. CDR3 sequence (DNA): TGTGCCAGCAGGTGGACAGGGGGCGACTATGGCTACACCTTC.

This clone has just one count. This rearrangement joins TRBV4-1 to TRBJ1-1; D uncertain. In germline, CDR1 is MGHRA, CDR2 YSYEKL. This CDR3 spans 16 amino acids. Between the trimmed V and J ends, which lost 1 base and 1 base, there was a span of 13 bases. CDR3 nucleotide sequence: TGCGCCAGCAGCCAAGCCGAAGTCGGAGGGAACACTGAAGCTTTCTTT. Protein: CASSQAEVGGNTEAFF.

The chain couples TRBV28 to TRBJ1-3; D not resolved. CDR1 MDHEN and CDR2 SYDVKM come from the germline V gene. Trimming pared 2 bases from V and 6 bases from J, leaving 20 bases between. The CDR3 is 17 residues long. This CDR3 is CASSLDRRPPRVNTIYF. The CDR3 nucleotides read TGTGCCAGCAGTTTAGACCGCCGGCCACCGCGGGTAAACACCATATATTTT.

The chain is built from TRBV3-1 (or the pseudogene TRBV3-2) and TRBJ2-3, with 9 bases fitting TRBD1. The junction had 7 bases not matched to a gene; V was cut back by 3 bases and J by 3 bases. This CDR3 is built from 16 residues. Germline lookup yields CDR1 LGHDT and CDR2 YNNKEL (reference sequence). CDR3 amino acids: CASSHPGTGWTDTQYF. CDR3 bases: TGTGCCAGCAGCCACCCCGGGACAGGGTGGACAGATACGCAGTATTTT.

The chain carries TRBV24-1 and TRBJ2-3; 9 nucleotides agree with TRBD2. Germline V gene lookup returns CDR1 KGHDR and CDR2 SFDVKD. Germline trimming cut 4 bases from V and 7 bases from J; bases unmatched to any gene: 2. CDR3 size: 13 residues. The CDR3 DNA sequence: TGTGCCACCAGTGAAACTAGCGGGTATACGCAGTATTTT. Translating gives CATSETSGYTQYF.

About this clone itself: Other DNA sequences in this specimen translate into the identical CDR3. The rearrangement links TRBV29-1 to TRBJ2-5; 12 bases align to TRBD2. V was clipped by 7 bases and J by 5 bases; unmatched bases: 2. The CDR3 extends over 12 amino acids. Germline lookup yields CDR1 SQVTM and CDR2 ANQGSEA. In DNA form, the CDR3 reads TGCAGCGCCCTAGCGGGGGGGGAGACCCAGTACTTC. Translating it yields CSALAGGETQYF.

V and J are TRBV2 and TRBJ1-1; the D gene is possibly TRBD1 (5 bases). V lost 1 base and J 8 bases, leaving 20 bases between the germline ends. The CDR3 has 16 residues. From germline, CDR1 is SNHLY and CDR2 FYNNEI. This CDR3 is CASSEDWGGSALEAFF. CDR3 coding DNA: TGTGCCAGCAGTGAAGATTGGGGGGGAAGTGCGTTAGAAGCTTTCTTT.

The chain couples TRBV3-1 (or the pseudogene TRBV3-2) to TRBJ2-7, with 7 positions matching TRBD1. CDR1 is LGHDT, CDR2 YNNKEL, per germline (reference sequence). The CDR3 totals 15 residues. V shed 0 bases and J 3 bases; nucleotides not matched to a gene: 5. The CDR3 DNA follows: TGTGCCAGCAGCCAAGAAGGGGGCCAGGGCTACGAGCAGTACTTC. This sequence encodes CASSQEGGQGYEQYF.

J is TRBJ1-1 and V is TRBV5-1, with 7 bases fitting TRBD1. V shed 5 bases, J shed 5 bases, and the junction held 12 bases outside the gene matches. This CDR3 is built from 15 residues. Germline V gene lookup returns CDR1 SGHRS and CDR2 YFSETQ. CDR3 in amino acids: CASSLLTGRGTEAFF. CDR3 DNA sequence: TGCGCCAGCAGTCTCTTGACAGGGCGAGGGACTGAAGCTTTCTTT.

V and J are TRBV7-9 and TRBJ1-6; the D is unclear. The CDR3 contains 14 residues. Looked up from germline, CDR1 is SEHNR and CDR2 is FQNEAQ (reference sequence). With 5 bases removed from V and 6 bases from J, the gap between germline ends came to 11 bases. The CDR3, as DNA: TGTGCCAGCAGCCTCGACTCTCCTAATTCACCCCTCCACTTT. Translated, it gives CASSLDSPNSPLHF.

The rearrangement joins TRBV23-1 to TRBJ2-1; 7 positions agree with TRBD1. TRBV23-1 is annotated as an ORF whose role is uncertain. The CDR3 sequence is 19 residues long. The J segment lost 0 bases and the V segment lost 2 bases, leaving 13 bases of the junction unmatched. CDR3 in DNA: TGCGCCAGCAGTCAACCCATCCTACCGACAGGGTCCTCCTACAATGAGCAGTTCTTC. Translation: CASSQPILPTGSSYNEQFF.

The J gene is TRBJ2-2, the V gene TRBV9; TRBD2 aligns across 11 bases. There are 17 residues in the CDR3. V trimming: 4 bases; J trimming: 7 bases; junction bases outside the gene matches: 12. Germline assignment: CDR1 SGDLS and CDR2 YYNGEE. The CDR3 loop is CASSPARRLAGIGELFF. CDR3 DNA sequence: TGTGCCAGCAGCCCAGCTCGTCGACTAGCGGGGATCGGGGAGCTGTTTTTT.